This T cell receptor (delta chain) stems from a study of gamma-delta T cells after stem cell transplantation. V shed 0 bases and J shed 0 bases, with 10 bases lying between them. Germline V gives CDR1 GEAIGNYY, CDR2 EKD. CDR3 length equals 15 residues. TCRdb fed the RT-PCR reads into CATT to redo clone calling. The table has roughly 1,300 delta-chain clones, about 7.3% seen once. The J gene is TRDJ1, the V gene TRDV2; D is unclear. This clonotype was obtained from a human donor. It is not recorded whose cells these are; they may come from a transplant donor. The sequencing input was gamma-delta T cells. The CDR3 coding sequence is TGTGCCTGTGACACCGCGGAGGAAAACACCGATAAACTCATCTTT. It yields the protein CACDTAEENTDKLIF.